One and the same sample provided the 9 T cell receptor beta chains below, sequenced in a study of metastatic and nonmetastatic thyroid tumors (dated by TCRdb to the early 2020s). Before undergoing thyroid surgery, none of the patients had been given any kind of treatment. The library was generated by PCR. The data were produced on an Illumina HiSeq 4000. Through fastp at Q25 and MiXCR, TCRdb rebuilt clones from the public reads, retaining in-frame beta chains. This sample lists about 8,400 clones; approximately 30% were detected once. Of the sample, about 20% is held by the ten largest clones. Sequencing was carried out using tumor tissue. The receptors originated from a female donor with papillary thyroid cancer or a benign thyroid nodule (not recorded which). Some clones in this sample may be carry-over from other donors' samples.

The chain joins TRBV4-1 to TRBJ1-1; D is ambiguous. V was shortened by 1 base and J by 6 bases, with 6 bases between the two germline ends. This CDR3 comprises 12 residues. The germline CDR1 and CDR2 sequences are MGHRA and YSYEKL. This CDR3 is CASSQGVSEAFF. DNA of the CDR3: TGCGCCAGCAGCCAAGGGGTATCTGAAGCTTTCTTT.

This chain uses TRBV27 with TRBJ2-7, with TRBD2 matching 8 bases. The germline gives CDR1 MNHEY, CDR2 SMNVEV (reference sequence). The CDR3 has 12 amino acids. CDR3 region: CASRGGSYEQYF. The CDR3 nucleotides are TGTGCATCACGGGGGGGATCCTACGAGCAGTACTTC.

This clone qualifies as large. The V and J genes are TRBV28 and TRBJ2-7, with 8 positions matching TRBD1. V dropped 3 bases and J dropped 6; count of bases not matched to a gene: 7. The CDR3 loop spans 14 amino acids. Germline-derived CDR1 and CDR2 are MDHEN and SYDVKM. The CDR3, as DNA: TGTGCCAGCAGTTTGTCGGACAGGGAAGGCGAGCAGTACTTC. It encodes CASSLSDREGEQYF.

The sample holds a few counts of this clone. The junction departs from the called germline gene at one end, perhaps through a read error. This sequence joins TRBV6-1 and TRBJ2-7, with 12 bases aligning to TRBD2. The CDR3 contains 16 residues. CDR1 and CDR2 (germline): MNHNS, SASEGT. The CDR3 protein is CASSQPLTSGRSEQCF. The CDR3 region has the DNA TGTGCCAGCAGTCAACCCTTGACTAGCGGGAGATCCGAGCAGTGCTTC.

This clone showed up many times. The chain is built from TRBV9 and TRBJ1-2; 9 bases align to TRBD1. V dropped 5 bases and J dropped 7; count of bases not matched to a gene: 12. The CDR3 spans 15 residues. CDR1 and CDR2 from the germline V gene are SGDLS and YYNGEE. The CDR3 nucleotides read TGTGCCAGCAGTTATTCGGACAGGGGAAGTCTTGGCTACACCTTC. Residues: CASSYSDRGSLGYTF.

The gene calls are TRBV13 and TRBJ2-5; D not certain. V dropped 0 bases and J dropped 5 bases, with 13 bases sitting between them. The CDR3 sequence is 15 residues long. CDR1 is PRHDT and CDR2 is FYEKMQ in the germline V gene (reference sequence). The CDR3 DNA sequence: TGTGCCAGCAGCTTAGGTATACCGGCTAGGGAGACCCAGTACTTC. This codes for CASSLGIPARETQYF. The variable domain in full, with the rest retrieved from reference TRBV13 and TRBJ2-5, is AAGVIQSPRHLIKEKRETATLKCYPIPRHDTVYWYQQGPGQDPQFLISFYEKMQSDKGSIPDRFSAQQFSDYHSELNMSSLELGDSALYFCASSLGIPARETQYFGPGTRLLVL.

The chain combines TRBV6-5 with TRBJ2-7; TRBD1 might be the D (6 bases). The germline CDR1 and CDR2 sequences are MNHEY and SVGAGI. The CDR3 is 14 amino acids. The V and J ends lost 2 bases and 3 bases respectively, with 11 bases between them. The CDR3 spells CASSYQDSNYEQYF. The CDR3 bases are TGTGCCAGCAGTTACCAGGACAGTAACTACGAGCAGTACTTC.

The CDR3 DNA reads TGTGCCAGCAGATCCGGGACAGGGGGCGACTACACCTTC. Translated, it gives CASRSGTGGDYTF. The chain uses TRBV11-2 and TRBJ1-2; 12 bases map to TRBD1. Germline trimming cut 6 bases from V and 10 bases from J; bases unmatched to any gene: 6. The CDR3 runs to 13 residues. Germline CDR1 SGHAT, CDR2 FQNNGV.

This chain connects TRBV12-3 or TRBV12-4 to TRBJ2-2; D might be TRBD2 (5 bases). V was pared by 3 bases and J by 3 bases, with 8 bases between. CDR3 length: 14 amino acids. The CDR3 sequence: CASSFPADTGELFF. The DNA of the CDR3 is TGTGCCAGCAGTTTTCCAGCGGACACCGGGGAGCTGTTTTTT.